This T cell receptor beta chain was sequenced for a study of human T cells and chemical hapten exposure. Study-wide context: Mainly, slight library volume differences in the pool made TCR yields vary. Study-level findings and limits: Those TCRs sitting above 1 in 1000 frequency stayed the same with DPC sensitization.

As handled by the study authors: Sampled TCR counts reached a median of 95,638 per sample, with values ranging from about 20,000 to 750,000. MiXCR, run by TCRdb on the RACE reads, gives a single entry per CDR3 protein. TCRdb, not the original authors, processed these V and J calls. The data show about 50,000 distinct CDR3 sequences, over 3.5% seen once. This CDR3 spans 20 amino acids. The ends were cut back, 3 bases at V and 4 bases at J, with 29 bases in the middle. CDR1 is SGHDN, CDR2 FVKESK, per germline. This clonotype showed up many times. Its specificity is unknown. The time point is: healthy volunteer bleed at 2 weeks. Total RNA was extracted from unfractionated whole blood.

The V and J genes are TRBV14 and TRBJ2-3; tentatively, D is TRBD1 (6 bases). Input material: whole blood. This TCR was recovered from a female donor in good health. Some clones in this sample may be carry-over from other donors' samples. The CDR3: CASSQLYRRPTGHLPDTQYF. The CDR3 DNA sequence: TGTGCCAGCAGCCAGCTCTACCGTAGACCAACAGGGCACTTACCAGATACGCAGTATTTT.